The source of this T cell receptor beta chain is a study of T cells in Graves' hyperthyroidism and ophthalmopathy. RNA transcripts yielded amplified TCR beta CDR3 regions. The HTBI primer set served for first-round RT-PCR of the TCR CDR3. TCRdb processed the multiplex PCR reads anew with MiXCR; each CDR3 protein has one entry. Of about 330,000 distinct CDR3 sequences in the sample, roughly an eighth are singletons; the top ten hold 34%. Study-wide results and caveats: Ophthalmopathy was model-predicted a median approximately 6.4 months pre-onset.

Worth noting for this clonotype: Its antigen is unknown.

Clinicians diagnosed patients from clinical symptoms, serum thyroxine and TRAb, thyroid ultrasound and orbital computed tomography. CDR1 and CDR2 (germline): DFQATT, SNEGSKA (reference sequence). The CDR3 runs 15 residues. V shed 0 bases and J 6 bases; nucleotides not matched to a gene: 6. This receptor was obtained from a woman aged 40 to 49 with Graves' ophthalmopathy. The sequenced sample was blood. The chain carries TRBV20-1 and TRBJ2-7; 12 positions agree with TRBD2. The CDR3 sequence: CSARDLLAGGSEQYF. The CDR3 DNA sequence: TGCAGTGCTAGAGATCTACTAGCGGGAGGCTCCGAGCAGTACTTC.